What follows are 21 T cell receptor beta chains derived from one specimen sequenced in a study of OX40 agonist ivuxolimab in advanced cancers. Library preparation employed the immunoSEQ multiplex PCR assay. TCRdb re-hosts the immuneACCESS table, in-frame sequences only. Its copies lack some clones; in the studies checked, an unresolved V gene accounts for under half of them, and the cause for the rest is not known. Recorded for this sample are 65,000 to 90,000 clones; 75% to 90% of them occurred a single time. The ten most abundant clones make up approximately 11% of the sample. Sequencing used CD4+ or CD8+ T cells sorted from blood, obtained in a trial of the OX40 agonist ivuxolimab. Receptors were obtained from an adult with an advanced solid tumor such as melanoma, head and neck, liver or kidney cancer.

This clone was detected only a few times. This rearrangement joins TRBV7-9 to TRBJ1-1, with a tentative D call TRBD1 (6 bases). V lost 8 bases to trimming and J lost 0 bases, with 16 bases between them. Looked up from germline, CDR1 is SEHNR and CDR2 is FQNEAQ (reference sequence). The CDR3 runs to 15 residues. The CDR3 loop reads CASRQGIPVNTEAFF. CDR3 DNA: TGTGCCAGCCGTCAGGGGATTCCTGTGAACACTGAAGCTTTCTTT. Looking up the rest from reference TRBV7-9 and TRBJ1-1 gives the full variable domain: DTGVSQNPRHKITKRGQNVTFRCDPISEHNRLYWYRQTLGQGPEFLTYFQNEAQLEKSRLLSDRFSAERPKGSFSTLEIQRTEQGDSAMYLCASRQGIPVNTEAFFGQGTRLTVV.

This chain links TRBV9 with TRBJ1-5; 7 positions agree with TRBD1. The CDR3 runs 15 residues. Germline V gene sequence: CDR1 SGDLS, CDR2 YYNGEE. V shed 3 bases, J shed 2 bases, and the junction held 5 bases outside the gene matches. CDR3 sequence: CASSATGAGNQPQHF. CDR3 coding DNA: TGTGCCAGCAGCGCAACAGGGGCCGGCAATCAGCCCCAGCATTTT. Full variable domain (outside the CDR3, taken from reference TRBV9 and TRBJ1-5): DSGVTQTPKHLITATGQRVTLRCSPRSGDLSVYWYQQSLDQGLQFLIQYYNGEERAKGNILERFSAQQFPDLHSELNLSSLELGDSALYFCASSATGAGNQPQHFGDGTRLSIL.

The gene calls are TRBV7-3 and TRBJ2-2; D unclear. The ends were cut back, 4 bases at V and 4 bases at J, with 4 bases in the middle. CDR3 length equals 12 residues. Germline CDR1 is SGHTA and CDR2 is FQGTGA. The CDR3 protein is CASSSPTGELFF. The CDR3 region has the DNA TGTGCCAGCAGCTCACCCACCGGGGAGCTGTTTTTT. The whole variable domain, filled in from reference TRBV7-3 and TRBJ2-2, reads GAGVSQTPSNKVTEKGKYVELRCDPISGHTALYWYRQSLGQGPEFLIYFQGTGAADDSGLPNDRFFAVRPEGSVSTLKIQRTERGDSAVYLCASSSPTGELFFGEGSRLTVL.

V gene TRBV7-9 combines with J gene TRBJ2-5, with no clear D. The germline V gene encodes CDR1 SEHNR and CDR2 FQNEAQ (reference sequence). The CDR3 spans 11 residues. Trimming removed 3 bases from V and 1 base from J, with 0 bases in between. The CDR3 reads CASSFQETQYF. CDR3 in DNA: TGTGCCAGCAGCTTCCAAGAGACCCAGTACTTC.

The chain uses TRBV10-1 and TRBJ2-1, with D uncertain. This CDR3 is 13 amino acids long. Germline values: CDR1 WNHNN, CDR2 SYGVQD (reference sequence). Between the trimmed V and J ends, which lost 5 bases and 8 bases, there was a span of 13 bases. Written as DNA, the CDR3 is TGCGCCAGCAGTTTTAGTGCCGGGCATGAGCAGTTCTTC. It codes for CASSFSAGHEQFF.

V gene TRBV5-4 combines with J gene TRBJ1-1; TRBD1 agrees at 9 bases. The CDR3 is made up of 14 amino acids. Germline trimming cut 4 bases from V and 2 bases from J; bases unmatched to any gene: 3. The germline V gene encodes CDR1 SGHNT and CDR2 YYREEE (reference sequence). The CDR3 loop reads CASSRDRDNTEAFF. Here the CDR3 DNA reads TGTGCCAGCAGCCGGGACAGGGACAACACTGAAGCTTTCTTT.

The chain has TRBV7-9 and TRBJ1-5; D is undetermined. There are 14 residues in the CDR3. The germline CDR1 and CDR2 sequences are SEHNR and FQNEAQ (reference sequence). Trimming stripped 1 base from V and 4 bases from J, with 8 bases between. CDR3 bases: TGTGCCAGCAGCTTAGTCGGAGTGAATCAGCCCCAGCATTTT. Amino acids: CASSLVGVNQPQHF. The full variable domain, with the rest looked up from reference TRBV7-9 and TRBJ1-5, is DTGVSQNPRHKITKRGQNVTFRCDPISEHNRLYWYRQTLGQGPEFLTYFQNEAQLEKSRLLSDRFSAERPKGSFSTLEIQRTEQGDSAMYLCASSLVGVNQPQHFGDGTRLSIL.

The gene calls are TRBV5-1 and TRBJ1-3; a weak D match, TRBD1 (6 bases). The V gene's germline CDR1 is SGHRS and CDR2 YFSETQ. The CDR3 loop spans 17 amino acids. V was clipped by 4 bases and J by 0 bases, with 17 bases between them. DNA for the CDR3: TGCGCCAGCAGCGGGAAGGGACACCTGAGCTCTGGAAACACCATATATTTT. Translating gives CASSGKGHLSSGNTIYF.

The table lists this clone with a few counts. Other nucleotide sequences from this sample produce the same CDR3. This sequence joins TRBV6-5 and TRBJ1-1; possible D gene TRBD1, 5 bases. In germline, CDR1 is MNHEY, CDR2 SVGAGI. Trimming removed 3 bases at V and 4 bases at J, with 6 bases between. The CDR3 totals 12 residues. For the CDR3, the DNA is TGTGCCAGCAGTTATGGGGGCACTGAAGCTTTCTTT. It is translated as CASSYGGTEAFF.

The chain is built from TRBV7-8 and TRBJ2-7, with 9 bases identical to TRBD1. V was pared by 4 bases and J by 0 bases, with 4 bases of the junction left unmatched. The length of the CDR3 is 15 residues. Germline loops: CDR1 SGHVS, CDR2 FQNEAQ. CDR3 sequence (DNA): TGTGCCAGCAGCTCGGGACAGGGCAGCTCCTACGAGCAGTACTTC. As protein: CASSSGQGSSYEQYF.

This chain connects TRBV19 to TRBJ2-3, with 10 bases that match TRBD2. The CDR3 has 18 amino acids. Trimming took 9 bases from V and 3 from J; bases not matched to a gene: 18. CDR1 is LNHDA and CDR2 is SQIVND in the germline V gene (reference sequence). The CDR3 is CASSLAGVVSAVTDTQYF. CDR3 in DNA: TGTGCCAGCTCCCTAGCGGGAGTTGTGTCCGCCGTTACAGATACGCAGTATTTT.

The rearrangement uses TRBV29-1 and TRBJ1-1; TRBD1 might be the D (5 bases). The CDR3 runs to 10 residues. Trimming stripped 7 bases from V and 4 bases from J, with 7 bases between. CDR1 is SQVTM, CDR2 ANQGSEA, per germline. CDR3 loop: CSGGGTEAFF. The CDR3 nucleotides read TGCAGCGGCGGGGGCACTGAAGCTTTCTTT.

This chain connects TRBV6-5 to TRBJ2-7; unclear D gene. The CDR3 loop spans 13 amino acids. Trimming left V 2 bases short and J 3 bases short, with 8 bases between. Germline lookup yields CDR1 MNHEY and CDR2 SVGAGI. CDR3 nucleotides: TGTGCCAGCAGTTACCTACGGAACTACGAGCAGTACTTC. Its protein product is CASSYLRNYEQYF.

V usage is TRBV6-5 and J usage is TRBJ2-7; tentative D call: TRBD2 (6 bases). V gave up 8 bases and J gave up 5 bases, with 16 bases separating them. CDR1 is MNHEY and CDR2 is SVGAGI in the germline V gene. This CDR3 is built from 13 residues. The CDR3, as DNA: TGTGCCAGCGGGGGGAGCCGAGTCCACGAGCAGTACTTC. Translated: CASGGSRVHEQYF.

This clone has just a few counts. The genes are TRBV9 and TRBJ2-1, with D perhaps TRBD1 (6 bases). The V end was cut by 4 bases, the J end by 7 bases, with 15 bases between. Germline values: CDR1 SGDLS, CDR2 YYNGEE. The CDR3 extends over 14 amino acids. For the CDR3, the DNA is TGTGCCAGCAGCCAAACGGGTCAGGGGAATGAGCAGTTCTTC. It specifies CASSQTGQGNEQFF.

The chain uses TRBV7-9 and TRBJ2-7; TRBD2 agrees at 9 bases. Germline lookup yields CDR1 SEHNR and CDR2 FQNEAQ (reference sequence). This CDR3 region has 17 residues. Trimming cost V 5 bases and J 0 bases; bases outside gene matches: 11. Written as DNA, the CDR3 is TGTGCCAGCAGCCCTCACTGGGCGGGGGGGGACTCCTACGAGCAGTACTTC. Its protein product is CASSPHWAGGDSYEQYF.

The chain links TRBV6-4 to TRBJ2-1; 8 bases agree with TRBD1. Trimming took 8 bases from V and 8 from J; bases not matched to a gene: 8. The CDR3 loop spans 13 amino acids. Germline CDR1 is MRHNA and CDR2 is SNTAGT. CDR3 DNA: TGTGCCAGCGGGTGGACAGGGTCCGATGAGCAGTTCTTC. Its translation: CASGWTGSDEQFF.

The chain combines TRBV27 with TRBJ2-7; D is unclear. This CDR3 comprises 15 residues. Germline CDR1 MNHEY, CDR2 SMNVEV (reference sequence). Trimming took off 0 bases at V and 6 bases at J, with 15 bases between the two ends. The CDR3 DNA follows: TGTGCCAGCAGTTTATCCTCCGTGGGGATCGGCGAGCAGTACTTC. Translating it yields CASSLSSVGIGEQYF.

The chain combines TRBV29-1 with TRBJ2-1; 9 bases line up with TRBD2. The germline V gene has CDR1 SQVTM and CDR2 ANQGSEA. This CDR3 spans 13 amino acids. The V segment lost 6 bases and the J segment 4 bases; nucleotides outside the gene matches: 4. CDR3 sequence reads: CSVGTSRYNEQFF. For the CDR3, the DNA is TGCAGCGTGGGGACTAGCAGATACAATGAGCAGTTCTTC.

The chain carries TRBV5-1 and TRBJ2-6; no clear D gene. CDR1 and CDR2 (germline): SGHRS, YFSETQ. The germline V and J ends were trimmed by 0 bases and 0 bases, with 7 bases remaining between them. This CDR3 spans 16 amino acids. The CDR3 DNA follows: TGCGCCAGCAGCTTGGAGCTGAGCTCTGGGGCCAACGTCCTGACTTTC. Protein product: CASSLELSSGANVLTF.

In nucleotides, the CDR3 is TGTGCCAGCCCCGGCCTAGGTTTAACTGAAGCTTTCTTT. Encoded protein: CASPGLGLTEAFF. The chain couples TRBV2 to TRBJ1-1, with D hard to call. Trimming took off 8 bases at V and 5 bases at J, with 15 bases between the two ends. Looked up from germline, CDR1 is SNHLY and CDR2 is FYNNEI. The CDR3 sequence is 13 residues long.